Listed below are T cell receptor beta chains from one sample, sequenced in a study of post-analysis software for immune sequencing data. TCRdb passed the PCR reads through MiXCR, listing each CDR3 protein once. Among approximately 460,000 distinct CDR3 sequences, approximately 46% were seen once, and the ten largest hold 12%. The sample consisted of blood. The receptors were sampled from a girl between 10 and 17 years old with multiple sclerosis. Each CDR3 is given with its conserved first and last residue. The order of the fields is clone size, D gene, V gene, J gene, CDR3 protein, CDR3 DNA. A D gene is named only where the DNA matches it firmly. Size values are once, few and many counts, or a class for expanded clones, and some rows have none.

NA	TRBD1	TRBV7-2	TRBJ2-7	CASSLANRGYEQYF	TGTGCCAGCAGCTTAGCTAACAGGGGATACGAGCAGTACTTC
few	NA	TRBV29-1	TRBJ1-1	CSAEQTGAEAFF	TGCAGCGCGGAGCAGACAGGAGCCGAAGCTTTCTTT
NA	NA	TRBV5-1	TRBJ1-1	CASSEDWDETEAFF	TGCGCCAGCAGCGAGGACTGGGATGAGACTGAAGCTTTCTTT
many	TRBD1	TRBV13	TRBJ2-3	CASSERQGSGDTQYF	TGTGCCAGCAGCGAGAGACAGGGCTCGGGGGATACGCAGTATTTT
NA	NA	TRBV15	TRBJ1-2	CATSRASGSYGYTF	TGTGCCACCAGCAGAGCCTCGGGATCCTATGGCTACACCTTC
NA	NA	TRBV28	TRBJ2-2	CASSFQGTLNTGELFF	TGTGCCAGCAGTTTCCAGGGGACTCTGAACACCGGGGAGCTGTTTTTT
NA	TRBD1	TRBV5-1	TRBJ1-5	CASSAGAEQGTQPQHF	TGCGCCAGCAGCGCGGGGGCCGAACAGGGGACTCAGCCCCAGCATTTT
NA	NA	TRBV4-1	TRBJ1-2	CASSLRPVTGNYGYTF	TGCGCCAGCAGCCTACGACCGGTAACAGGAAACTATGGCTACACCTTC
NA	NA	TRBV7-9	TRBJ1-1	CASSPDAVEAFF	TGTGCCAGCAGCCCTGACGCCGTTGAAGCTTTCTTT
few	TRBD2	TRBV5-6	TRBJ2-1	CASSKGTSGSINEQFF	TGTGCCAGCAGCAAAGGGACTAGCGGGAGTATTAATGAGCAGTTCTTC
NA	TRBD2	TRBV6-6	TRBJ2-1	CASGLSSGMSSYNEQFF	TGTGCCAGCGGTTTAAGTAGCGGGATGAGCTCCTACAATGAGCAGTTCTTC
NA	NA	TRBV6-5	TRBJ2-7	CASSYRNPGFDEQYF	TGTGCCAGCAGTTATCGGAATCCGGGATTCGACGAGCAGTACTTC
NA	NA	TRBV9	TRBJ1-2	CASSAYREWNYGYTF	TGTGCCAGCAGCGCTTACAGGGAGTGGAACTATGGCTACACCTTC
NA	TRBD1	TRBV20-1	TRBJ2-5	CSAGQGGGPQETQYF	TGCAGTGCTGGACAGGGGGGTGGGCCACAAGAGACCCAGTACTTC
NA	TRBD2	TRBV6-1	TRBJ2-3	CASSAERGGTDTQYF	TGTGCCAGCAGTGCCGAGCGGGGAGGAACAGATACGCAGTATTTT
NA	TRBD2	TRBV20-1	TRBJ2-1	CSARLAGSYNEQFF	TGCAGTGCTAGACTAGCGGGATCCTACAATGAGCAGTTCTTC
NA	TRBD2	TRBV27	TRBJ2-6	CAKTSGRGVLTF	TGTGCCAAAACTAGCGGGAGGGGCGTCCTGACTTTC
NA	NA	TRBV20-1	TRBJ2-1	CSVSYPQIGNEQFF	TGCAGTGTCTCCTACCCCCAGATAGGCAATGAGCAGTTCTTT
NA	TRBD1	TRBV20-1	TRBJ1-1	CSVRDRGRTEAFF	TGCAGTGTCCGGGACAGGGGGCGAACCGAAGCTTTCTTT
few	TRBD2	TRBV9	TRBJ2-3	CASSVDRAVAGDDTDTQYF	TGTGCCAGCAGCGTAGACCGGGCCGTAGCGGGAGACGACACAGATACGCAGTATTTT
NA	TRBD2	TRBV4-3	TRBJ2-7	CASSQEIAGGDLYEQYF	TGCGCCAGCAGCCAAGAAATAGCGGGAGGGGATCTATACGAGCAGTACTTC
NA	TRBD2	TRBV7-9	TRBJ2-7	CASNLSTSGREGSYEQYF	TGTGCCAGCAACTTATCGACTAGCGGGAGAGAGGGCTCCTACGAGCAGTACTTC
NA	TRBD1	TRBV12-3/TRBV12-4	TRBJ1-2	CASSFGTGTTGGYTF	TGTGCCAGCAGTTTCGGGACAGGGACTACTGGTGGCTACACCTTC